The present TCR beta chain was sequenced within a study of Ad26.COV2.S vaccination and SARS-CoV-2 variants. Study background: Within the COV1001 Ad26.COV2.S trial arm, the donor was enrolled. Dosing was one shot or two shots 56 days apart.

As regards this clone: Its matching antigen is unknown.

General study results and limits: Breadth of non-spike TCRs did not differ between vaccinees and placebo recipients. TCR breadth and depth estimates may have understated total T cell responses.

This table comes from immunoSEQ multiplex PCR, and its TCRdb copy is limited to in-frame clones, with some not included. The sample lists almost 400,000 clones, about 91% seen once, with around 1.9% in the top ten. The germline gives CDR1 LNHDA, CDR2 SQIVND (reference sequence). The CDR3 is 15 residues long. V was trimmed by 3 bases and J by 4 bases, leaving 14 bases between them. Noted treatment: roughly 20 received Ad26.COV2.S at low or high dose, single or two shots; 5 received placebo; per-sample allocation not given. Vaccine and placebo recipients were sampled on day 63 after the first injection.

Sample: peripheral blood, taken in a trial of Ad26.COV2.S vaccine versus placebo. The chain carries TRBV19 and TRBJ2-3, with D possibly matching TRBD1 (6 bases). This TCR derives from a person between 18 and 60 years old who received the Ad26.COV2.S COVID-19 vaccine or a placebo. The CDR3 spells CASSMDSVRPDTQYF. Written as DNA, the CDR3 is TGTGCCAGTAGTATGGACAGTGTGAGGCCAGATACGCAGTATTTT.